The 21 T cell receptor beta chains presented below share a single source sample, sequenced in a study of beta chain features in type 1 diabetes. What these receptors recognize is not known. What was sequenced were expressed TCRB transcripts, since all of the isolated RNA had been reverse transcribed. Method: immunoSEQ multiplex PCR; TCRdb's copy keeps in-frame clones and lacks some. The profile shows about 260,000 clones, roughly 21% of them singletons. Overall study findings and caveats: Moderate but significant shortening of TCRB CDR3s was recorded in all four CD4+ subsets from Type 1 diabetes patients.

The specimen was naive CD4+ T cells from blood. The receptors originated from a middle-aged woman with type 1 diabetes.

This clone has only a few counts. The rearrangement links TRBV28 to TRBJ1-5; D unclear. This CDR3 contains 14 residues. Deletions cut 4 bases from V and 5 bases from J, with 12 bases between. In germline, CDR1 is MDHEN, CDR2 SYDVKM. CDR3 DNA: TGTGCCAGCAGTTCGTCGGGGTCGCATCAGCCCCAGCATTTT. Its protein product is CASSSSGSHQPQHF.

CDR3 amino acids: CASSLPLETQYF. CDR3 bases: TGTGCCAGCAGCTTGCCCTTAGAGACCCAGTACTTC. The chain joins TRBV5-4 to TRBJ2-5; D remains ambiguous. The CDR3 is 12 amino acids. Trimming removed 1 base at V and 4 bases at J, with 5 bases between. CDR1 and CDR2 from the germline V gene are SGHNT and YYREEE (reference sequence).

The chain combines TRBV4-2 with TRBJ1-5; TRBD1 matches 7 bases. The ends lost 1 base at V and 7 bases at J; junction bases unmatched: 16. Germline V lookup: CDR1 LGHNA, CDR2 YNFKEQ. CDR3 length: 18 residues. CDR3 amino acids: CASSQGTLTGSGRQPQHF. The DNA for the CDR3 is TGTGCCAGCAGCCAAGGTACACTGACAGGGTCGGGAAGGCAGCCCCAGCATTTT.

The rearrangement joins TRBV5-1 to TRBJ2-7, with 7 bases that match TRBD1. The junction had 15 bases not matched to a gene; V was cut back by 4 bases and J by 5 bases. This CDR3 has 16 amino acids. Germline loops: CDR1 SGHRS, CDR2 YFSETQ. In DNA, the CDR3 is TGCGCCAGCAGCATCGACAGGGAGCTTGAGGGGGACGAGCAGTACTTC. It translates to CASSIDRELEGDEQYF.

V gene TRBV6-5 combines with J gene TRBJ2-7; 8 bases are a match to TRBD1. V dropped 5 bases and J dropped 1; count of bases not matched to a gene: 4. CDR3 size: 14 residues. The germline V gene has CDR1 MNHEY and CDR2 SVGAGI. The CDR3 here is CASSKDRDSYEQYF. The CDR3 DNA reads TGTGCCAGCAGTAAGGACAGGGATTCCTACGAGCAGTACTTC.

The chain is built from TRBV1 and TRBJ2-6; the D call of TRBD1 is as the table states it, not checked on the DNA. TRBV1 is annotated as a pseudogene. The CDR3 runs 16 residues. This chain's CDR3 is CTSSPQAGAGANVLTF. CDR3 nucleotides: TGCACCAGCAGCCCCCAGGCAGGGGCCGGGGCCAACGTCCTGACTTTC.

The rearrangement joins TRBV30 to TRBJ2-7, with TRBD2 as a possible D gene (6 bases). V was pared by 2 bases and J by 6 bases, with 17 bases between. Germline CDR1 is GTSNPN and CDR2 is SVGIG (reference sequence). This CDR3 has 14 amino acids. The CDR3 reads CAWSLVEGYSEQYF. CDR3 sequence (DNA): TGTGCCTGGAGTCTAGTGGAGGGTTACTCCGAGCAGTACTTC.

The chain has TRBV5-1 and TRBJ2-1, with 8 nucleotides matching TRBD2. The CDR3 spans 17 residues. CDR1 is SGHRS and CDR2 is YFSETQ in the germline V gene. Germline trimming cut 0 bases from V and 7 bases from J; bases unmatched to any gene: 12. Here the CDR3 DNA reads TGCGCCAGCAGCTTGGGATCCGGGACTAGTTCCTCGAATGAGCAGTTCTTC. Its translation: CASSLGSGTSSSNEQFF. Combining the CDR3 with reference TRBV5-1 and TRBJ2-1 gives the whole variable domain KAGVTQTPRYLIKTRGQQVTLSCSPISGHRSVSWYQQTPGQGLQFLFEYFSETQRNKGNFPGRFSGRQFSNSRSEMNVSTLELGDSALYLCASSLGSGTSSSNEQFFGPGTRLTVL.

This clone was seen only a few times. The rearrangement uses TRBV5-1 and TRBJ1-1; D ambiguous. The CDR3 length is 12 residues. V lost 4 bases and J lost 4, with 8 bases in between. Germline lookup yields CDR1 SGHRS and CDR2 YFSETQ. CDR3 nucleotide sequence: TGCGCCAGCAGCCCCTCGGGCACTGAAGCTTTCTTT. Residues: CASSPSGTEAFF.

This clone came up a few times. The chain joins TRBV4-1 to TRBJ1-6, with no clear D. V dropped 3 bases and J dropped 4 bases, with 19 bases sitting between them. In germline, CDR1 is MGHRA, CDR2 YSYEKL. This CDR3 is built from 18 residues. The CDR3: CASSHPPGPPRYNSPLHF. In DNA form, the CDR3 reads TGCGCCAGCAGCCACCCCCCTGGGCCGCCCAGGTATAATTCACCCCTCCACTTT.

The chain uses TRBV4-1 and TRBJ2-7, with D unclear. Deletions cut 4 bases from V and 6 bases from J, with 16 bases between. There are 14 residues in the CDR3. Germline-derived CDR1 and CDR2 are MGHRA and YSYEKL. The CDR3 DNA reads TGCGCCAGCAGCCCGCCCGGTTCGAGTCGCGAGCAGTACTTC. Translated, it gives CASSPPGSSREQYF.

This clone has just a few counts. Here the CDR3 reads CASSQDWPSHNEQFF. CDR3 in DNA: TGTGCCAGCAGCCAAGATTGGCCGTCCCACAATGAGCAGTTCTTC. The rearrangement links TRBV14 to TRBJ2-1; D ambiguous. This CDR3 has 15 residues. The germline V gene has CDR1 SGHDN and CDR2 FVKESK. Trimming left V 0 bases short and J 5 bases short, with 11 bases between.

This clone was detected only a few times. The V gene is TRBV4-1, the J gene TRBJ1-5; D is unclear. V was pared by 3 bases and J by 2 bases, with 11 bases between. CDR1 MGHRA and CDR2 YSYEKL come from the germline V gene. The CDR3 spans 15 residues. The CDR3, as DNA: TGCGCCAGCAGCCACCCCCACCAGGGCAATCAGCCCCAGCATTTT. Amino acids: CASSHPHQGNQPQHF.

The CDR3 spells CASSDYVGYNEQFF. As DNA, the CDR3 is TGTGCCAGTAGCGACTATGTAGGGTACAATGAGCAGTTCTTC. V is TRBV19 and J is TRBJ2-1; maybe TRBD2 (5 bases). This CDR3 is built from 14 residues. V lost 6 bases and J 4 bases, leaving 13 bases between the germline ends. From germline, CDR1 is LNHDA and CDR2 SQIVND (reference sequence).

The CDR3 spells CASSFSRTVNNEQFF. The CDR3 nucleotides read TGTGCCAGCAGCTTCAGTAGGACAGTAAACAATGAGCAGTTCTTC. V and J are TRBV7-2 and TRBJ2-1; TRBD1 is a possible D gene (6 bases). Germline V CDR1 and CDR2: SGHTA, FQGNSA. The CDR3 covers 15 residues. Deletions cut 3 bases from V and 5 bases from J, with 14 bases between. Full variable domain (remainder filled in from reference TRBV7-2 and TRBJ2-1): GAGVSQSPSNKVTEKGKDVELRCDPISGHTALYWYRQSLGQGLEFLIYFQGNSAPDKSGLPSDRFSAERTGGSVSTLTIQRTQQEDSAVYLCASSFSRTVNNEQFFGPGTRLTVL.

The chain employs TRBV4-1 and TRBJ1-2; TRBD1 matches at 7 bases. V was pared by 4 bases and J by 11 bases, with 16 bases of the junction left unmatched. This CDR3 is 15 amino acids long. The V gene's germline CDR1 is MGHRA and CDR2 YSYEKL. CDR3 protein: CASSLQGTASSGYTF. The CDR3 nucleotides are TGCGCCAGCAGCCTCCAAGGGACAGCTTCATCGGGGTACACCTTC.

With respect to this clone: A read error may produce the germline difference seen at one junction end. The V and J genes are TRBV5-1 and TRBJ2-5; a possible D gene is TRBD2 (6 bases). Germline V gene data show CDR1 as SGHRS and CDR2 as YFSETQ. The CDR3 is made up of 12 amino acids. CDR3: CASSLAGGAGDF. The CDR3 region has the DNA TGCGCCAGCAGCTTGGCCGGAGGGGCTGGGGACTTC.

This sequence joins TRBV7-9 and TRBJ1-6; D is possibly TRBD1 (6 bases). The germline V gene encodes CDR1 SEHNR and CDR2 FQNEAQ (reference sequence). V lost 3 bases and J 6 bases, leaving 9 bases between the germline ends. CDR3 size: 14 residues. The CDR3 DNA is TGTGCCAGCAGCTTGTGGGACACTAATTCACCCCTCCACTTT. It yields the protein CASSLWDTNSPLHF.

The chain uses TRBV7-9 and TRBJ1-1; TRBD1 aligns across 7 bases. Germline trimming cut 6 bases from V and 5 bases from J; bases unmatched to any gene: 3. The CDR3 is 12 amino acids. Germline V gene data show CDR1 as SEHNR and CDR2 as FQNEAQ (reference sequence). The CDR3, as DNA: TGTGCCAGCAGTTCACAGGGGACTGAAGCTTTCTTT. It specifies CASSSQGTEAFF.

The chain is built from TRBV7-2 and TRBJ2-5; no clear D gene. CDR3 length: 12 residues. The germline V gene encodes CDR1 SGHTA and CDR2 FQGNSA. V was trimmed by 4 bases and J by 5 bases, leaving 8 bases between them. CDR3 DNA: TGTGCCAGCAGCTCCTACGGGGAGACCCAGTACTTC. It codes for CASSSYGETQYF.

The rearrangement joins TRBV7-9 to TRBJ2-2; the D gene is possibly TRBD2 (5 bases). V dropped 6 bases and J dropped 2 bases, with 16 bases sitting between them. Germline CDR1 is SEHNR and CDR2 is FQNEAQ (reference sequence). The CDR3 is 16 residues long. CDR3 in DNA: TGTGCCAGCAGTTCAACCGGCGGGCCTAACACCGGGGAGCTGTTTTTT. Its translation: CASSSTGGPNTGELFF.